This entry describes one T cell receptor beta chain. Within the sample, other DNA sequences also encode this same CDR3. Between the trimmed V and J ends, which lost 0 bases and 6 bases, there was a span of 6 bases. Germline V gene lookup returns CDR1 MNHEY and CDR2 SVGEGT. CDR3 size: 12 residues. Treatment specified: roughly 19 received Ad26.COV2.S at low or high dose, single or two shots; about five received placebo; per-sample allocation not given. Specimens were obtained on day 63 following the first vaccine or placebo injection. In Boston, an adult donor aged 18-55 years took part. The sample originates from a study of Ad26.COV2.S vaccination and SARS-CoV-2 variants. Sequencing used immunoSEQ multiplex PCR; TCRdb keeps in-frame clones, though not all of them. This table has some 340,000 clones, more than 70% appearing once.

The sequence derives from a person between 18 and 65 years old who received the Ad26.COV2.S COVID-19 vaccine or a placebo. The sample in question was peripheral blood, obtained in a trial of Ad26.COV2.S vaccine versus placebo. The chain recombines TRBV6-2 or TRBV6-3 with TRBJ2-7; D perhaps matches TRBD2 (6 bases). The DNA for the CDR3 is TGTGCCAGCAGTTACTCCGGGGGCGAGCAGTACTTC. Translated: CASSYSGGEQYF.